The 3 T cell receptor beta chains presented below share a single source sample, sequenced in a study of OX40 agonist ivuxolimab in advanced cancers. Clones were sequenced by immunoSEQ multiplex PCR, and TCRdb holds only the in-frame ones, with some missing. The sample carries some 68,000 clones, over 80% recorded once. The material was CD4+ or CD8+ T cells sorted from blood, obtained in a trial of the OX40 agonist ivuxolimab. The receptors were sampled from an adult with an advanced solid tumor such as melanoma, head and neck, liver or kidney cancer.

The genes are TRBV6-5 and TRBJ2-7; D perhaps matches TRBD1 (5 bases). The germline gives CDR1 MNHEY, CDR2 SVGAGI. The CDR3 length is 14 residues. Trimming took off 1 base at V and 2 bases at J, with 9 bases between the two ends. CDR3 in amino acids: CASSYLQGAYEQYF. In nucleotides, the CDR3 is TGTGCCAGCAGTTACTTGCAAGGGGCCTACGAGCAGTACTTC.

V usage is TRBV19 and J usage is TRBJ1-4; 7 bases match TRBD1. This CDR3 is built from 14 residues. Unmatched junction bases numbered 8, after V lost 5 bases and J lost 8 bases. Germline CDR1 and CDR2: LNHDA and SQIVND (reference sequence). The CDR3 sequence: CASSLGTAPEKLFF. CDR3 nucleotide sequence: TGTGCCAGTAGTCTTGGGACAGCTCCCGAAAAACTGTTTTTT.

This clone was seen more than once but under ten times. The rearrangement links TRBV9 to TRBJ2-1; TRBD1 agrees at 10 bases. The CDR3 sequence is 14 residues long. V dropped 3 bases and J dropped 7; count of bases not matched to a gene: 4. CDR1 is SGDLS, CDR2 YYNGEE, per germline. This chain's CDR3 is CASSGGQGRNEQFF. CDR3 DNA sequence: TGTGCCAGCAGCGGGGGACAGGGGCGGAATGAGCAGTTCTTC.